This T cell receptor (beta chain) was identified in a study of shared clonotypes between healthy human individuals. General observations from the study: Sequencing depth was expected to influence donor clonotype sharing.

About this clone: The antigen is not known.

Spread over ten immunoSEQ deep assay plates, unsorted PBMC DNA underwent sequencing. Produced via immunoSEQ multiplex PCR; TCRdb's table is partial and in-frame only. In the table there are a few hundred thousand clones, around 80% of which are singletons. The CDR3 contains 14 residues. Germline lookup yields CDR1 SGHVS and CDR2 FNYEAQ. The junction had 2 bases not matched to a gene; V was cut back by 0 bases and J by 4 bases. Sequenced: PBMCs. This clonotype was sampled from a woman aged 40 to 49 in good health. Some clones in this sample may be carry-over from other donors' samples. The gene calls are TRBV7-6 and TRBJ2-5, with 7 bases fitting TRBD1. As DNA, the CDR3 is TGTGCCAGCAGCTTAGCGGCAGGGGGAGAGACCCAGTACTTC. Translated, it gives CASSLAAGGETQYF.